The rows below give T cell receptor beta chains drawn from one sample of a study of T cells expressing NK-cell markers. TCRdb re-called the 5' RACE reads; one entry per CDR3 protein, DNA not given. Recorded for this sample: 400,000 to 450,000 distinct CDR3 sequences. The sequencing sample was made of blood T cells: a sorted CD56 or NKG2C T cell subset, CD4+ or CD8+ T cells, or bulk PBMC T cells (not recorded which). The receptors come from a woman between 18 and 75 years old in good health. Each CDR3 is given with its conserved first and last residue.

v_gene: TRBV5-1; j_gene: TRBJ1-4; CDR3aa: CASSNLGGGEKLFF
v_gene: TRBV5-1; j_gene: TRBJ2-5; CDR3aa: CASSQALAQETQYF
v_gene: TRBV7-2; j_gene: TRBJ2-1; CDR3aa: CASSLGLLAGEGDEQFF
v_gene: TRBV20-1; j_gene: TRBJ2-1; CDR3aa: CSAIRGEKNSYNEQFF
v_gene: TRBV20-1; j_gene: TRBJ2-5; CDR3aa: CSARSRTGLLEETQYF
v_gene: TRBV7-2; j_gene: TRBJ2-5; CDR3aa: CASSLEGTQYF
v_gene: TRBV7-9; j_gene: TRBJ2-1; CDR3aa: CASSFSTSGPSYNEQFF
v_gene: TRBV20-1; j_gene: TRBJ1-6; CDR3aa: CSARDPGVGTPLHF
v_gene: TRBV14; j_gene: TRBJ1-1; CDR3aa: CASSQGGLVAFF
v_gene: TRBV7-9; j_gene: TRBJ1-5; CDR3aa: CASSFQTGPIRPQHF
v_gene: TRBV20-1; j_gene: TRBJ2-2; CDR3aa: CSASPPGQAPVGELFF
v_gene: TRBV5-1; j_gene: TRBJ1-4; CDR3aa: CASSLEPLQGLSPTNEKLFF
v_gene: TRBV19; j_gene: TRBJ2-5; CDR3aa: CASSLGRQRQETQYF
v_gene: TRBV6-2/TRBV6-3; j_gene: TRBJ2-2; CDR3aa: CASSSGQPTGELFF
v_gene: TRBV7-2; j_gene: TRBJ2-1; CDR3aa: CASSFRAGEQFF
v_gene: TRBV24-1; j_gene: TRBJ2-1; CDR3aa: CATSDRTGGREREQFF
v_gene: TRBV19; j_gene: TRBJ1-1; CDR3aa: CASTEGNTEAFF
v_gene: TRBV12-3/TRBV12-4; j_gene: TRBJ2-7; CDR3aa: CASTSRPHEQYF
v_gene: TRBV4-3; j_gene: TRBJ2-7; CDR3aa: CASSQDMEGVDEQYF
v_gene: TRBV9; j_gene: TRBJ2-4; CDR3aa: CASSVATGTHKNIQYF
v_gene: TRBV6-1; j_gene: TRBJ2-3; CDR3aa: CASSLEGLTDTQYF
v_gene: TRBV19; j_gene: TRBJ1-4; CDR3aa: CASSPNEKLFF
v_gene: TRBV6-5; j_gene: TRBJ1-1; CDR3aa: CASSYSNAGGRTEAFF
v_gene: TRBV20-1; j_gene: TRBJ1-5; CDR3aa: CSARDQGAGVIYSNQPQHF
v_gene: TRBV5-1; j_gene: TRBJ2-3; CDR3aa: CASSVDVLPDTQYF
v_gene: TRBV30; j_gene: TRBJ2-1; CDR3aa: CACDTGTSYNEQFF
v_gene: TRBV7-2; j_gene: TRBJ2-2; CDR3aa: CASSYITTGELFF
v_gene: TRBV12-3/TRBV12-4; j_gene: TRBJ2-1; CDR3aa: CASSLGARTTNEQFF
v_gene: TRBV5-1; j_gene: TRBJ1-2; CDR3aa: CASSRTGGESGYTF
v_gene: TRBV19; j_gene: TRBJ1-1; CDR3aa: CASARVQNTEAFF
v_gene: TRBV7-2; j_gene: TRBJ1-1; CDR3aa: CASSLGQSASVNTEAFF
v_gene: TRBV4-1; j_gene: TRBJ2-2; CDR3aa: CASSQGAFRNTGELFF
v_gene: TRBV14; j_gene: TRBJ1-2; CDR3aa: CASSWENYGYTF
v_gene: TRBV10-3; j_gene: TRBJ2-3; CDR3aa: CAISESTTGEDTQYF
v_gene: TRBV12-3/TRBV12-4; j_gene: TRBJ1-2; CDR3aa: CASSLKVAGNDGYTF
v_gene: TRBV25-1; j_gene: TRBJ2-2; CDR3aa: CASSPPSGGWTGELFF
v_gene: TRBV7-9; j_gene: TRBJ2-3; CDR3aa: CASSKGTAVGGTQYF
v_gene: TRBV20-1; j_gene: TRBJ2-7; CDR3aa: CSARPHSGGGQYEQYF
v_gene: TRBV7-6; j_gene: TRBJ2-7; CDR3aa: CASSPGTEGEQYF
v_gene: TRBV30; j_gene: TRBJ2-6; CDR3aa: CAWSVEGAGGANVLTF
v_gene: TRBV12-3/TRBV12-4; j_gene: TRBJ1-1; CDR3aa: CASSYLRDFTEAFF
v_gene: TRBV7-9; j_gene: TRBJ1-1; CDR3aa: CASQLVNTEAFF
v_gene: TRBV6-4; j_gene: TRBJ2-1; CDR3aa: CASSDAWPGTSTHEQFF
v_gene: TRBV12-3/TRBV12-4; j_gene: TRBJ2-1; CDR3aa: CASRPTTSGYEQFF